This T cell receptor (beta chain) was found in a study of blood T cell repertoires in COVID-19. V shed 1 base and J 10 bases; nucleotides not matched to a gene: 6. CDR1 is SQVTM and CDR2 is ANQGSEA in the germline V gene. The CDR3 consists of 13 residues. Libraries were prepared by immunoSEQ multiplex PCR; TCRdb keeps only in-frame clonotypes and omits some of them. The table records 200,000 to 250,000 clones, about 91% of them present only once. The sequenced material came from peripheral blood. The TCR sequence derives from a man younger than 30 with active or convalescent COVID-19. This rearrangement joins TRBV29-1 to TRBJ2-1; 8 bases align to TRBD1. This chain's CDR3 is CSVEVQGAREQFF. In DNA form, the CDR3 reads TGCAGCGTTGAAGTGCAGGGGGCTAGGGAGCAGTTCTTC.